Below are 13 T cell receptor beta chains sequenced from a single sample in a study of response to subunit inactivated influenza vaccine (dated by TCRdb to between 2017 and 2018). Library preparation was by RT-PCR. Sequenced on an Illumina HiSeq 2500. TCRdb reran the public reads through fastp at Q25 and MiXCR, keeping productive beta chains. When rows share a CDR3 protein, they turn into one entry using the most common DNA and genes. Within this sample are 750,000 to 850,000 distinct CDR3 sequences, with 15% to 20% of them counted one time only. Roughly a tenth of the sample rests with the top ten. The sequencing used PBMCs from blood, collected less than 6 days after vaccination. The source of these receptors is a man aged 45-65 years who received an inactivated influenza vaccine. Donor details come from another sample of the same person, matched by shared clones.

This clonotype was seen more than once but under ten times. This chain links TRBV30 with TRBJ2-5; D tentatively reads TRBD1 or TRBD2 (7 bases each). V gave up 2 bases and J gave up 2 bases, with 12 bases separating them. This CDR3 has 14 residues. Germline V lookup: CDR1 GTSNPN, CDR2 SVGIG (reference sequence). The DNA of the CDR3 is TGTGCCTGGAGTAGGGGGGGACAGCAAGAGACCCAGTACTTC. Encoded protein: CAWSRGGQQETQYF.

This clonotype was detected a few times. The gene calls are TRBV7-6 and TRBJ2-7; a possible D gene is TRBD1 (6 bases). Germline assignment: CDR1 SGHVS and CDR2 FNYEAQ. V lost 4 bases and J lost 2, with 15 bases in between. This CDR3 is built from 15 residues. This CDR3 reads CASSSGASGAYEQYF. The CDR3 nucleotides are TGTGCCAGCAGCTCCGGTGCATCAGGGGCCTACGAGCAGTACTTC.

In its sample, this clonotype was seen many times. The J gene is TRBJ1-2, the V gene TRBV12-3 or TRBV12-4, with TRBD1 matching 10 bases. CDR3 length equals 15 residues. V lost 3 bases to trimming and J lost 4 bases; unmatched junction nucleotides: 5. The CDR3 nucleotides are TGTGCCAGCAGTTTGACAGGGGGCATAGTCTATGGCTACACCTTC. Its translation is CASSLTGGIVYGYTF.

The gene calls are TRBV4-3 and TRBJ2-1; no firm D call. V gave up 0 bases and J gave up 9 bases, with 9 bases separating them. Germline CDR1 LGHNA, CDR2 YSLEER. CDR3 size: 13 residues. CDR3 DNA: TGCGCCAGCAGCCAAGATCCGTTAGGTGAGCAGTTCTTC. Residues: CASSQDPLGEQFF.

The chain combines TRBV6-5 with TRBJ2-5; D is perhaps TRBD2 (5 bases). Trimming cost V 0 bases and J 7 bases, with 15 bases left between them. The length of the CDR3 is 15 residues. Germline V gene sequence: CDR1 MNHEY, CDR2 SVGAGI. CDR3 region: CASSYSSDVRGTQYF. The CDR3 DNA reads as TGTGCCAGCAGTTACTCTAGTGACGTCCGGGGGACCCAGTACTTC.

There are a few counts of this clonotype. This chain joins TRBV12-3 or TRBV12-4 and TRBJ1-2; no clear D. The CDR3 consists of 14 residues. Between the trimmed V and J ends, which lost 5 bases and 5 bases, there was a span of 15 bases. The CDR3 here is CASSRRARGYGYTF. CDR3 nucleotide sequence: TGTGCCAGCAGTCGCCGGGCCCGCGGATATGGCTACACCTTC.

This clonotype was observed a few times. The chain joins TRBV7-9 to TRBJ1-1, with no clear D. The CDR3 is 11 amino acids. Germline CDR1 and CDR2: SEHNR and FQNEAQ (reference sequence). V lost 1 base to trimming and J lost 11 bases, with 8 bases between them. The CDR3 DNA is TGTGCCAGCAGCTTAGTCCAGGAGGCTTTCTTT. Translation gives CASSLVQEAFF.

The V gene is TRBV20-1, the J gene TRBJ2-7; TRBD2 aligns across 16 bases. Germline V gene lookup returns CDR1 DFQATT and CDR2 SNEGSKA (reference sequence). The CDR3 is made up of 15 amino acids. V dropped 2 bases and J dropped 5; count of bases not matched to a gene: 3. DNA of the CDR3: TGCAGTGCTAGACCGGGGACTAGCGGGAGGGACGAGCAGTACTTC. Protein product: CSARPGTSGRDEQYF.

This chain connects TRBV19 to TRBJ2-7; no reliable D call. V was trimmed by 5 bases and J by 3 bases, leaving 11 bases between them. Per the germline V gene, CDR1 is LNHDA and CDR2 is SQIVND (reference sequence). The CDR3 contains 13 residues. The CDR3 loop reads CASSSVSNYEQYF. In DNA, the CDR3 is TGTGCCAGTAGTTCAGTCAGTAACTACGAGCAGTACTTC.

In DNA, the CDR3 is TGTGCCAGCAGTACCCAGGACGGACCGAACACTGAAGCTTTCTTT. Translation: CASSTQDGPNTEAFF. The chain joins TRBV27 to TRBJ1-1, with D uncertain. The CDR3 is 15 residues long. The germline V gene encodes CDR1 MNHEY and CDR2 SMNVEV (reference sequence). Trimming stripped 5 bases from V and 1 base from J, with 14 bases between.

The chain links TRBV6-5 to TRBJ2-1; no clear D gene. This CDR3 spans 14 amino acids. CDR1 MNHEY and CDR2 SVGAGI come from the germline V gene. V was shortened by 2 bases and J by 8 bases, with 13 bases between the two germline ends. CDR3 protein: CASSYRNSIHEQFF. The CDR3 DNA follows: TGTGCCAGCAGTTACCGAAACAGTATACATGAGCAGTTCTTC.

This clonotype has only a few counts. V is TRBV20-1 and J is TRBJ1-3; 9 bases align to TRBD1. Germline trimming cut 6 bases from V and 0 bases from J; bases unmatched to any gene: 18. In germline, CDR1 is DFQATT, CDR2 SNEGSKA (reference sequence). This CDR3 has 19 amino acids. Written as DNA, the CDR3 is TGCAGTGCCGGCGGGTGGGGGACAGGGTCTTTCGGCTCTGGAAACACCATATATTTT. Its protein is CSAGGWGTGSFGSGNTIYF.

This clonotype was observed a handful of times. This sequence joins TRBV2 and TRBJ1-1; D is uncertain. The germline V gene has CDR1 SNHLY and CDR2 FYNNEI. The ends were cut back, 7 bases at V and 0 bases at J, with 6 bases in the middle. The CDR3 covers 12 residues. The CDR3: CASKRLNTEAFF. The CDR3, as DNA: TGTGCCAGCAAACGGCTGAACACTGAAGCTTTCTTT.